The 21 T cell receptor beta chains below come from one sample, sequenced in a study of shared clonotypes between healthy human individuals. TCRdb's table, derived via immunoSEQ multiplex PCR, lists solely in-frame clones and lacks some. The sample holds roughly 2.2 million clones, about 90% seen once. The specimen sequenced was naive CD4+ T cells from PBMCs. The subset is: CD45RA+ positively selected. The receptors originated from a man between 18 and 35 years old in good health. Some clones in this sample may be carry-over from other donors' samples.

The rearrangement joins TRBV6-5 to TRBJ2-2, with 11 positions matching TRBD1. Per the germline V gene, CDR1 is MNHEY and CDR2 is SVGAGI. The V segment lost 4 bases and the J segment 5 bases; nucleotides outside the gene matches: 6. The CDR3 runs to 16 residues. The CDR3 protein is CASSSTGTGGTGELFF. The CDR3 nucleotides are TGTGCCAGCAGTTCGACCGGGACAGGGGGGACCGGGGAGCTGTTTTTT.

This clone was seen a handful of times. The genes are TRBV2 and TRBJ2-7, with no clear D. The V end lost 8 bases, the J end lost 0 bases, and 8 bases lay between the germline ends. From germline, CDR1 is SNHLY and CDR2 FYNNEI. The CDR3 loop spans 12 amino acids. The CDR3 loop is CASGLHSYEQYF. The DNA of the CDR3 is TGTGCCAGCGGCTTACACTCCTACGAGCAGTACTTC.

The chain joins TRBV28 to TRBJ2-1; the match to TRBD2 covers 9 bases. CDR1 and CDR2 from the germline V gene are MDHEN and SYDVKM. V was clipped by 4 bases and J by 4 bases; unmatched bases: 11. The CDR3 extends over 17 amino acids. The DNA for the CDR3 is TGTGCCAGCAGTTCGGATACGGGACTAGCCCTATACAATGAGCAGTTCTTC. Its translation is CASSSDTGLALYNEQFF.

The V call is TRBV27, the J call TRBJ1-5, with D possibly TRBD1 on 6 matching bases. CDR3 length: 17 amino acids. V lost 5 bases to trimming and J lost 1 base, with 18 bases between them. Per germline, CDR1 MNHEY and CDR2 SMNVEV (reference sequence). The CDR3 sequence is CASSPGGGQGSNQPQHF. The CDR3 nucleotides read TGTGCCAGCAGTCCCGGAGGGGGGCAGGGGAGCAATCAGCCCCAGCATTTT.

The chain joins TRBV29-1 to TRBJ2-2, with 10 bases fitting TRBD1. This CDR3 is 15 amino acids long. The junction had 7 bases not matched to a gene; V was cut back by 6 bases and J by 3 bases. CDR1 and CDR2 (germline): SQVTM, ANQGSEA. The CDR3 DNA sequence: TGCAGCGTGGGCAGGGACAGGGGTCACACCGGGGAGCTGTTTTTT. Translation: CSVGRDRGHTGELFF.

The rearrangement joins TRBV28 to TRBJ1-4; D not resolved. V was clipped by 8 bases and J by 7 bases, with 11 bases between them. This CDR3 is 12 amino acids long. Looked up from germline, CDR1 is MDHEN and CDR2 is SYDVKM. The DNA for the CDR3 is TGTGCCAGCTCACGGTACCGTGAAAAACTGTTTTTT. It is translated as CASSRYREKLFF.

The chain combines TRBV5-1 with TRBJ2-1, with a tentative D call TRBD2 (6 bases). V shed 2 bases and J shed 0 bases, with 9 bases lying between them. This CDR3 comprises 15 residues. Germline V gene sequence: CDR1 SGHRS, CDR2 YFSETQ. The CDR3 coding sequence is TGCGCCAGCAGCTTTCTAGCGAACTCCTACAATGAGCAGTTCTTC. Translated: CASSFLANSYNEQFF.

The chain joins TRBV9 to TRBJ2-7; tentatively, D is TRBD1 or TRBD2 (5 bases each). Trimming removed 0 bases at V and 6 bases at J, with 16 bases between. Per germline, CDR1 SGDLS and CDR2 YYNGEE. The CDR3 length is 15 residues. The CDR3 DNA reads TGTGCCAGCAGCGTAGGAGGGGCCGGCCCCCTCGAGCAGTACTTC. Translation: CASSVGGAGPLEQYF.

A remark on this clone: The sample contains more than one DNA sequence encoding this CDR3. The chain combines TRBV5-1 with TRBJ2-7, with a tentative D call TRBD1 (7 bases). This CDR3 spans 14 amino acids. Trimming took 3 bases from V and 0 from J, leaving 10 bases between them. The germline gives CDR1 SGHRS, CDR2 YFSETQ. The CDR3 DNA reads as TGCGCCAGCAGCTGGGGGGACAGCTCCTACGAGCAGTACTTC. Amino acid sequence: CASSWGDSSYEQYF.

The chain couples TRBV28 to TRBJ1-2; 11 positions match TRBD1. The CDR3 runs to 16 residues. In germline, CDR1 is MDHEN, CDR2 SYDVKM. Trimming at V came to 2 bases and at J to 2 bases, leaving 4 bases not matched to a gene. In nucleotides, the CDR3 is TGTGCCAGCAGTTTACCCGGACAGGGGGCCAACTATGGCTACACCTTC. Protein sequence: CASSLPGQGANYGYTF.

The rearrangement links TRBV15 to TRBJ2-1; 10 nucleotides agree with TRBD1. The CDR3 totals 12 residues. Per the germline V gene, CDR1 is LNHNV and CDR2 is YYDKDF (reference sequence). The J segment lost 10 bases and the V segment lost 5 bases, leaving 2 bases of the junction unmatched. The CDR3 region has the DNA TGTGCCACCAGCTGGACAGGGGGAGAGCAGTTCTTC. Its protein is CATSWTGGEQFF. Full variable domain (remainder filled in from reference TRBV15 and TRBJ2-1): DAMVIQNPRYQVTQFGKPVTLSCSQTLNHNVMYWYQQKSSQAPKLLFHYYDKDFNNEADTPDNFQSRRPNTSFCFLDIRSPGLGDTAMYLCATSWTGGEQFFGPGTRLTVL.

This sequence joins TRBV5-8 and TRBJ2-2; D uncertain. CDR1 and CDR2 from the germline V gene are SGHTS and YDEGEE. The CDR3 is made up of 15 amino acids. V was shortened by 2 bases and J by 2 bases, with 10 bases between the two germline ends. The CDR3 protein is CASSLGDPNTGELFF. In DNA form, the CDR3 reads TGTGCCAGCAGCTTAGGCGATCCTAACACCGGGGAGCTGTTTTTT.

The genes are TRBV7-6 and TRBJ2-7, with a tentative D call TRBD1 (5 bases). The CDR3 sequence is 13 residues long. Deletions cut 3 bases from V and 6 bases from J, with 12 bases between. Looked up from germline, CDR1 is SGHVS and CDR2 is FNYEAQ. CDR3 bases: TGTGCCAGCAGCTTTAGTAGGGGTTCCGAGCAGTACTTC. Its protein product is CASSFSRGSEQYF.

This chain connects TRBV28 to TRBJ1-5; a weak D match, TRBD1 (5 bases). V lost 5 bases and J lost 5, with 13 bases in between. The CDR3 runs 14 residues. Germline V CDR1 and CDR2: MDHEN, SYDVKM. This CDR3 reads CASSLRDGYQPQHF. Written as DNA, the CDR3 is TGTGCCAGCAGTCTCCGGGACGGATATCAGCCCCAGCATTTT.

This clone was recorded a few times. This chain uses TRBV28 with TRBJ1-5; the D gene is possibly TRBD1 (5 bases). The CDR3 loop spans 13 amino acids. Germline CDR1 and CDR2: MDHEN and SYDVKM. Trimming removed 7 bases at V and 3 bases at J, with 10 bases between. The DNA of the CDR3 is TGTGCCAGCAAGGTGGGGGTCAATCAGCCCCAGCATTTT. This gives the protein CASKVGVNQPQHF.

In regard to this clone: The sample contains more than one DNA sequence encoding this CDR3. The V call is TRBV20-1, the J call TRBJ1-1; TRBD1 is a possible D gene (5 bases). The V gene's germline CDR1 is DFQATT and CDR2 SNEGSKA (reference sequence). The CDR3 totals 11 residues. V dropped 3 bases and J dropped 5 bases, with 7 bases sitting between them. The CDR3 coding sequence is TGCAGTGCTAGCAGGGCTACTGAAGCTTTCTTT. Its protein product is CSASRATEAFF.

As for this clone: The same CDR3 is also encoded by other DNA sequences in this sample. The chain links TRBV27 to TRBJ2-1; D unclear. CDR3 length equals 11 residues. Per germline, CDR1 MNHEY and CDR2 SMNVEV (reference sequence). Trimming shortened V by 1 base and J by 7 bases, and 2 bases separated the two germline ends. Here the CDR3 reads CASSLLNEQFF. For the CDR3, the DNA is TGTGCCAGCAGTTTATTAAATGAGCAGTTCTTC.

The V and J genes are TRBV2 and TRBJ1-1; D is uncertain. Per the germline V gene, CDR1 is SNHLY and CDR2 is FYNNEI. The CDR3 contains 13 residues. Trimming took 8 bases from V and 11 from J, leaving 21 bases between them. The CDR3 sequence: CASSKEGIAGAFF. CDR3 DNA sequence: TGTGCCAGCTCCAAAGAAGGGATAGCGGGGGCTTTCTTT.

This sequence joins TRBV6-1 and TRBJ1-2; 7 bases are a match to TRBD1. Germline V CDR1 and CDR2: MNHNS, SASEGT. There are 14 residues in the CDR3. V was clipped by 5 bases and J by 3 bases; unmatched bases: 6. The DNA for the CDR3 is TGTGCCAGCAGTCAAACTACAGGGGACTATGGCTACACCTTC. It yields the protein CASSQTTGDYGYTF.

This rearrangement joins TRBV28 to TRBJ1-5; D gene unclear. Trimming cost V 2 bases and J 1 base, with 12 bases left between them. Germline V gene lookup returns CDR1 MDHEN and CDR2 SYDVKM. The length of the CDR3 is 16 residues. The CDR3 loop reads CASSLARRQSNQPQHF. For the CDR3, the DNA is TGTGCCAGCAGTTTAGCTCGTCGTCAAAGCAATCAGCCCCAGCATTTT.

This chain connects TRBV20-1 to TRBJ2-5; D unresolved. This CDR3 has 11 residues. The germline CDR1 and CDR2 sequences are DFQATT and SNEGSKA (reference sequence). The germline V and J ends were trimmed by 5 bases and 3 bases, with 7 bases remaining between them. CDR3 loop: CSAAREETQYF. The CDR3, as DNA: TGCAGTGCTGCCCGGGAAGAGACCCAGTACTTC.